Shown below are 32 T cell receptor beta chains from a single sample sequenced in a study of blood T cell repertoires in COVID-19. Assay used: immunoSEQ multiplex PCR; TCRdb lists only in-frame clones, some missing. Here the sample spans about 97,000 clones, roughly 92% being singletons. The sample was peripheral blood. The receptors stem from a woman in her forties or fifties with COVID-19, enrolled during active disease.

This sequence joins TRBV5-1 and TRBJ2-3, with 8 bases lining up with TRBD1. Trimming at V came to 1 base and at J to 6 bases, leaving 7 bases not matched to a gene. CDR3 length: 15 residues. Per the germline V gene, CDR1 is SGHRS and CDR2 is YFSETQ. Here the CDR3 reads CASSLRQGAMDTQYF. In nucleotides, the CDR3 is TGCGCCAGCAGCTTGAGGCAGGGGGCGATGGATACGCAGTATTTT. Based on the CDR3 plus reference TRBV5-1 and TRBJ2-3, the full variable domain is KAGVTQTPRYLIKTRGQQVTLSCSPISGHRSVSWYQQTPGQGLQFLFEYFSETQRNKGNFPGRFSGRQFSNSRSEMNVSTLELGDSALYLCASSLRQGAMDTQYFGPGTRLTVL.

The CDR3 sequence: CASTQGNSPLHF. The CDR3 nucleotides read TGTGCCAGCACCCAGGGGAATTCACCCCTCCACTTT. This rearrangement joins TRBV28 to TRBJ1-6; D is perhaps TRBD1 (6 bases). This CDR3 has 12 amino acids. With 7 bases removed from V and 7 bases from J, the gap between germline ends came to 8 bases. Germline values: CDR1 MDHEN, CDR2 SYDVKM.

The CDR3: CASSPGQNFGNTIYF. For the CDR3, the DNA is TGTGCCAGCAGCCCGGGACAGAACTTCGGAAACACCATATATTTT. This chain connects TRBV7-9 to TRBJ1-3; 7 positions match TRBD1. The germline V gene has CDR1 SEHNR and CDR2 FQNEAQ (reference sequence). The V segment lost 5 bases and the J segment 4 bases; nucleotides outside the gene matches: 8. The CDR3 has 15 amino acids.

The CDR3 is CASSQARVPYGYTF. In nucleotides, the CDR3 is TGTGCCAGCAGCCAGGCCCGGGTGCCCTATGGCTACACCTTC. The rearrangement links TRBV3-1 (or the pseudogene TRBV3-2) to TRBJ1-2; no reliable D call. Germline CDR1 reads LGHDT; CDR2 reads YNNKEL (reference sequence). This CDR3 contains 14 residues. V gave up 3 bases and J gave up 4 bases, with 12 bases separating them.

The chain recombines TRBV30 with TRBJ1-2; a weak D match, TRBD1 (5 bases). The CDR3 is 13 amino acids. Trimming took off 4 bases at V and 1 base at J, with 10 bases between the two ends. Germline V lookup: CDR1 GTSNPN, CDR2 SVGIG (reference sequence). DNA for the CDR3: TGTGCCTGGATGAGACAGATTAACTATGGCTACACCTTC. Residues: CAWMRQINYGYTF.

The chain couples TRBV5-5 to TRBJ1-5, with 9 bases lining up with TRBD1. V shed 4 bases, J shed 5 bases, and the junction held 4 bases outside the gene matches. Germline V gene lookup returns CDR1 SGHKS and CDR2 YYEKEE (reference sequence). There are 14 residues in the CDR3. CDR3: CASSRTGADQPQHF. The CDR3 DNA is TGTGCCAGCAGCCGGACAGGGGCGGATCAGCCCCAGCATTTT.

The chain carries TRBV19 and TRBJ1-1; D is unresolved. In germline, CDR1 is LNHDA, CDR2 SQIVND (reference sequence). This CDR3 contains 13 residues. Between the trimmed V and J ends, which lost 4 bases and 2 bases, there was a span of 8 bases. The CDR3 is CASSRESNTEAFF. The CDR3 DNA reads as TGTGCCAGTAGTAGGGAGTCCAACACTGAAGCTTTCTTT.

This clone was observed a handful of times. One junction end does not reproduce the germline sequence, and a read error may be involved. The chain combines TRBV6-1 with TRBJ1-6; 7 positions agree with TRBD1. CDR1 MNHNS and CDR2 SASEGT come from the germline V gene. CDR3 size: 17 residues. The CDR3 DNA follows: TGTGCCAGCAGGGAAGGCCACAGGGGCTCTCCAAATTCACCCCTCCACTTT. Protein sequence: CASREGHRGSPNSPLHF.

The V and J genes are TRBV6-5 and TRBJ1-6; TRBD1 matches 7 bases. V shed 10 bases, J shed 7 bases, and the junction held 10 bases outside the gene matches. CDR3 length equals 14 residues. CDR1 and CDR2 from the germline V gene are MNHEY and SVGAGI. DNA of the CDR3: TGTGCCACCCGGGGGGGACAGCTCAATTCACCCCTCCACTTT. Amino acids: CATRGGQLNSPLHF.

This rearrangement joins TRBV19 to TRBJ1-6, with D possibly being TRBD1 (5 bases). Germline CDR1 is LNHDA and CDR2 is SQIVND (reference sequence). CDR3 size: 13 residues. V lost 2 bases and J 11 bases, leaving 10 bases between the germline ends. CDR3 DNA: TGTGCCAGTAGTATACAGGGAGGGCCACCCCTCCACTTT. It yields the protein CASSIQGGPPLHF. Drawing the rest from reference TRBV19 and TRBJ1-6, the complete variable domain is DGGITQSPKYLFRKEGQNVTLSCEQNLNHDAMYWYRQDPGQGLRLIYYSQIVNDFQKGDIAEGYSVSREKKESFPLTVTSAQKNPTAFYLCASSIQGGPPLHFGNGTRLTVT.

CDR3 sequence: CASTGPRGRDGNTIYF. In nucleotides, the CDR3 is TGTGCCAGCACCGGTCCCAGGGGGCGAGATGGAAACACCATATATTTT. The chain recombines TRBV28 with TRBJ1-3, with TRBD1 matching 8 bases. Looked up from germline, CDR1 is MDHEN and CDR2 is SYDVKM. V shed 7 bases and J 3 bases; nucleotides not matched to a gene: 11. The CDR3 length is 16 residues.

The rearrangement links TRBV2 to TRBJ2-2, with 9 nucleotides matching TRBD1. With 7 bases clipped from V and 6 bases from J, the junction kept 9 bases outside the gene matches. CDR3 length: 15 residues. Germline CDR1 and CDR2: SNHLY and FYNNEI. The DNA for the CDR3 is TGTGCCAGCATAAAAACGGGACAGGGAGCCGGGGAGCTGTTTTTT. Its protein is CASIKTGQGAGELFF.

J is TRBJ2-6 and V is TRBV11-3, with D unresolved. The CDR3 runs 13 residues. Germline CDR1 SGHNT, CDR2 YENEEA. V gave up 5 bases and J gave up 4 bases, with 6 bases separating them. CDR3 sequence: CASSLQGANVLTF. The CDR3 DNA follows: TGTGCCAGCAGCCTACAGGGGGCCAACGTCCTGACTTTC.

The rearrangement links TRBV15 to TRBJ1-2; 11 nucleotides align to TRBD1. CDR3 length equals 15 residues. The germline V gene encodes CDR1 LNHNV and CDR2 YYDKDF (reference sequence). The V gene end was trimmed by 5 bases and the J gene end by 6 bases; junction bases not matched to a gene: 8. The CDR3 nucleotides are TGTGCCACCAGCGCCAGGACAGGGGGCATCAATGGCTACACCTTC. It encodes CATSARTGGINGYTF.

CDR3 loop: CASSLVRGAGGELFF. CDR3 coding DNA: TGTGCCAGCAGCTTGGTGCGGGGCGCTGGCGGGGAGCTGTTTTTT. This rearrangement joins TRBV5-6 to TRBJ2-2; maybe TRBD2 (6 bases). Trimming took 0 bases from V and 7 from J, leaving 13 bases between them. The length of the CDR3 is 15 residues. Germline lookup yields CDR1 SGHDT and CDR2 YYEEEE.

As concerns this clone: Other DNA sequences of this sample code for an identical CDR3. The CDR3 nucleotides read TGTGCCACCTCCCGGGGTAACACTGAAGCTTTCTTT. This sequence encodes CATSRGNTEAFF. The V call is TRBV24-1, the J call TRBJ1-1; D call uncertain. Germline CDR1 KGHDR, CDR2 SFDVKD. This CDR3 is 12 amino acids long. The V gene lost 9 bases and the J gene lost 2 bases, with 9 bases spanning the gap.

The chain has TRBV18 and TRBJ1-5; D might be TRBD1 (6 bases). CDR1 KGHSH and CDR2 LQKENI come from the germline V gene. Trimming pared 5 bases from V and 6 bases from J, leaving 14 bases between. The CDR3 spans 14 residues. The CDR3 here is CASSLGTRGQPQHF. The CDR3 DNA sequence: TGTGCCAGCTCATTGGGGACCAGGGGTCAGCCCCAGCATTTT. Variable domain in full (rest from reference TRBV18 and TRBJ1-5): NAGVMQNPRHLVRRRGQEARLRCSPMKGHSHVYWYRQLPEEGLKFMVYLQKENIIDESGMPKERFSAEFPKEGPSILRIQQVVRGDSAAYFCASSLGTRGQPQHFGDGTRLSIL.

The CDR3 spells CASSLNPGTGAAQPQHF. CDR3 nucleotide sequence: TGTGCCAGCAGCTTGAACCCCGGGACAGGGGCCGCTCAGCCCCAGCATTTT. The V call is TRBV5-5, the J call TRBJ1-5; TRBD1 matches at 10 bases. Germline CDR1 reads SGHKS; CDR2 reads YYEKEE (reference sequence). The J segment lost 6 bases and the V segment lost 1 base, leaving 10 bases of the junction unmatched. CDR3 length: 17 residues.

The V gene is TRBV4-1, the J gene TRBJ1-6; D gene ambiguous. Germline CDR1 MGHRA, CDR2 YSYEKL. The CDR3 extends over 16 amino acids. V was shortened by 1 base and J by 6 bases, with 13 bases between the two germline ends. The CDR3 loop reads CASSQVGRAANSPLHF. The CDR3, as DNA: TGCGCCAGCAGCCAAGTTGGGCGCGCAGCTAATTCACCCCTCCACTTT.

V is TRBV24-1 and J is TRBJ1-5; 7 positions match TRBD1. V trimming: 5 bases; J trimming: 3 bases; junction bases outside the gene matches: 3. The CDR3 has 14 amino acids. In germline, CDR1 is KGHDR, CDR2 SFDVKD. CDR3 protein: CATSVQGVNQPQHF. In DNA form, the CDR3 reads TGTGCCACCAGTGTTCAGGGGGTCAATCAGCCCCAGCATTTT.

This clone was recorded a few times. V and J are TRBV5-1 and TRBJ1-1, with TRBD1 identical over 7 bases. Germline loops: CDR1 SGHRS, CDR2 YFSETQ. The V segment lost 0 bases and the J segment 1 base; nucleotides outside the gene matches: 3. This CDR3 spans 15 amino acids. The CDR3 region is CASSLAGTANTEAFF. CDR3 DNA: TGCGCCAGCAGCTTGGCCGGGACAGCGAACACTGAAGCTTTCTTT.

As regards this clone: The same CDR3 also results from other DNA sequences found in this sample. This chain uses TRBV5-1 with TRBJ1-1; 11 nucleotides line up with TRBD1. This CDR3 comprises 19 residues. The germline CDR1 and CDR2 sequences are SGHRS and YFSETQ. V dropped 0 bases and J dropped 3; count of bases not matched to a gene: 13. CDR3 sequence reads: CASSLAKKQRDRGDTEAFF. The CDR3 coding sequence is TGCGCCAGCAGCTTGGCCAAAAAACAACGGGACAGGGGGGACACTGAAGCTTTCTTT.

This clone was found a few times. The chain links TRBV7-3 to TRBJ2-7; 8 nucleotides match TRBD1. Germline V gene lookup returns CDR1 SGHTA and CDR2 FQGTGA. The J segment lost 3 bases and the V segment lost 6 bases, leaving 4 bases of the junction unmatched. The CDR3 totals 13 residues. For the CDR3, the DNA is TGTGCCAGCAGTTTCGGACAGGGCTACGAGCAGTACTTC. Its translation: CASSFGQGYEQYF.

The V call is TRBV9, the J call TRBJ1-6; TRBD1 is a possible D gene (5 bases). The CDR3 runs 15 residues. Deletions cut 0 bases from V and 10 bases from J, with 14 bases between. Germline V gene lookup returns CDR1 SGDLS and CDR2 YYNGEE. The CDR3: CASSVEGREGSPLHF. The CDR3 DNA reads as TGTGCCAGCAGCGTAGAGGGCAGGGAAGGATCACCCCTCCACTTT.

The gene calls are TRBV30 and TRBJ1-1, with a tentative D call TRBD1 (6 bases). Germline V gene data show CDR1 as GTSNPN and CDR2 as SVGIG (reference sequence). The CDR3 totals 14 residues. With 5 bases removed from V and 4 bases from J, the gap between germline ends came to 17 bases. The CDR3 reads CAWALDSTGTEAFF. The CDR3 DNA is TGTGCCTGGGCCCTGGACAGTACTGGCACTGAAGCTTTCTTT.

V and J are TRBV4-3 and TRBJ2-2; 9 nucleotides line up with TRBD2. This CDR3 is built from 15 residues. The V segment lost 4 bases and the J segment 5 bases; nucleotides outside the gene matches: 5. In germline, CDR1 is LGHNA, CDR2 YSLEER. DNA of the CDR3: TGCGCCAGCAGCCTAGGACTAGCGTCTACCGGGGAGCTGTTTTTT. Residues: CASSLGLASTGELFF.

The gene calls are TRBV6-5 and TRBJ2-3; no reliable D call. The CDR3 sequence is 14 residues long. Trimming took 6 bases from V and 2 from J, leaving 12 bases between them. The germline CDR1 and CDR2 sequences are MNHEY and SVGAGI. The CDR3 DNA reads as TGTGCCAGCAGCTCGACTGTTACCACAGATACGCAGTATTTT. Translated, it gives CASSSTVTTDTQYF.

The chain is built from TRBV9 and TRBJ1-2, with a possible D match to TRBD1 (5 bases). CDR1 is SGDLS and CDR2 is YYNGEE in the germline V gene. Trimming left V 1 base short and J 4 bases short, with 11 bases between. The CDR3 totals 14 residues. In nucleotides, the CDR3 is TGTGCCAGCAGCGTACAACCCGGGGGCTATGGCTACACCTTC. It specifies CASSVQPGGYGYTF.

The chain employs TRBV19 and TRBJ1-2, with D perhaps TRBD1 (5 bases). Trimming cost V 6 bases and J 2 bases, with 19 bases left between them. CDR3 length: 16 residues. Per germline, CDR1 LNHDA and CDR2 SQIVND (reference sequence). The CDR3 bases are TGTGCCAGTAGGGACCTCGGGGGACCTATCAACTATGGCTACACCTTC. Residues: CASRDLGGPINYGYTF.

V usage is TRBV9 and J usage is TRBJ2-1; D may be TRBD2 (6 bases). V lost 3 bases and J lost 2, with 9 bases in between. The CDR3 length is 14 residues. Germline values: CDR1 SGDLS, CDR2 YYNGEE. CDR3 in DNA: TGTGCCAGCAGCGAGCGGGCCACCTACAATGAGCAGTTCTTC. This gives the protein CASSERATYNEQFF. Supplemented by reference TRBV9 and TRBJ2-1, the full variable domain reads DSGVTQTPKHLITATGQRVTLRCSPRSGDLSVYWYQQSLDQGLQFLIQYYNGEERAKGNILERFSAQQFPDLHSELNLSSLELGDSALYFCASSERATYNEQFFGPGTRLTVL.

J is TRBJ2-1 and V is TRBV3-1 (or the pseudogene TRBV3-2), with 7 bases that match TRBD2. Germline loops: CDR1 LGHDT, CDR2 YNNKEL (reference sequence). V trimming: 2 bases; J trimming: 2 bases; junction bases outside the gene matches: 6. The CDR3 is 16 residues long. In nucleotides, the CDR3 is TGTGCCAGCAGCCAAAGGATGGGGGGGACCTACAATGAGCAGTTCTTC. The encoded protein is CASSQRMGGTYNEQFF.

The V gene is TRBV28, the J gene TRBJ2-3, with TRBD2 as a possible D gene (5 bases). Germline V CDR1 and CDR2: MDHEN, SYDVKM. Trimming took off 2 bases at V and 0 bases at J, with 15 bases between the two ends. CDR3 length: 17 amino acids. CDR3 DNA sequence: TGTGCCAGCAGTTTAAAATCCATCCGGGGTAGCACAGATACGCAGTATTTT. It codes for CASSLKSIRGSTDTQYF.